Listed below are T cell receptor beta chains from one sample, sequenced in a study of beta chain features in type 1 diabetes. The table came from immunoSEQ multiplex PCR; TCRdb's copy has only in-frame clones and leaves some out. The sample consists of 600,000 or so clones, 11% to 15% of them appearing once. The sequenced material came from naive CD4+ T cells from blood. Every receptor here comes from a man aged 18 to 29 with type 1 diabetes. Each CDR3 is given with its conserved first and last residue. Fields, in order: clone size, V gene, J gene, D gene, CDR3 protein, CDR3 DNA. The D gene is left open where the match is weak. Some rows mark clone size as missing; the rest say once, few, many or name a class of expanded clone.

few	TRBV4-3	TRBJ2-7	TRBD2	CASSQEWGLAGTRYYEQYF	TGCGCCAGCAGCCAAGAGTGGGGACTAGCGGGGACCCGTTACTACGAGCAGTACTTC
NA	TRBV7-9	TRBJ2-3	TRBD2	CASSPQAAGGGDTQYF	TGTGCCAGCAGCCCCCAGGCAGCGGGGGGCGGTGATACGCAGTATTTT
few	TRBV7-2	TRBJ2-3	TRBD2	CASSQGGLASGTQYF	TGTGCCAGCAGCCAGGGGGGACTAGCGTCGGGTACGCAGTATTTT
few	TRBV2	TRBJ1-5	TRBD1	CASASSGQGSSNQPQHF	TGTGCCAGCGCAAGCTCTGGACAGGGGTCTAGCAATCAGCCCCAGCATTTT
NA	TRBV28	TRBJ2-3	NA	CASSFGVSTDTQYF	TGTGCCAGCAGTTTTGGGGTTTCCACAGATACGCAGTATTTT
few	TRBV19	TRBJ1-1	NA	CASSMEGYTEAFF	TGTGCCAGTAGTATGGAGGGGTACACTGAAGCTTTCTTT
NA	TRBV2	TRBJ1-3	NA	CASSDLGNTIYF	TGTGCCAGCAGTGATCTGGGAAACACCATATATTTT
NA	TRBV11-2	TRBJ2-1	NA	CASSLPALKVNEQFF	TGTGCCAGCAGTTTACCCGCTCTTAAAGTGAATGAGCAGTTCTTC
NA	TRBV20-1	TRBJ2-7	NA	CSAHRVYEQYF	TGCAGTGCTCACAGGGTCTACGAGCAGTACTTC
few	TRBV7-9	TRBJ2-7	NA	CASSRAEEQYF	TGTGCCAGCAGCAGAGCAGAGGAGCAGTACTTC
few	TRBV10-3	TRBJ2-1	NA	CAISESSASSYNEQFF	TGTGCCATCAGTGAGTCGTCGGCTAGCTCCTACAATGAGCAGTTCTTC
few	TRBV6-6	TRBJ1-3	NA	CASSPQGTGNTIYF	TGTGCCAGCAGTCCCCAGGGAACTGGAAACACCATATATTTT
few	TRBV6-5	TRBJ1-2	TRBD1	CASSYTQGAQGYTF	TGTGCCAGCAGTTATACCCAGGGGGCGCAAGGCTACACCTTC
NA	TRBV7-2	TRBJ1-2	TRBD1	CASSPQGQGSHGYTF	TGTGCCAGCAGCCCCCAGGGACAGGGGTCCCATGGCTACACCTTC
NA	TRBV7-9	TRBJ1-1	NA	CASSWGDRNTEAFF	TGTGCCAGCAGCTGGGGGGACCGGAACACTGAAGCTTTCTTT
NA	TRBV30	TRBJ2-7	NA	CAWSAGYEQYF	TGTGCCTGGAGCGCGGGCTACGAGCAGTACTTC
few	TRBV19	TRBJ1-1	TRBD1	CASSETGQGAEAFF	TGTGCCAGTAGTGAAACGGGACAGGGGGCTGAAGCTTTCTTT
NA	TRBV30	TRBJ1-3	NA	CAWTQGNTIYF	TGTGCCTGGACCCAGGGAAACACCATATATTTT
NA	TRBV30	TRBJ2-5	NA	CAWGTFQETQYF	TGTGCCTGGGGGACTTTCCAAGAGACCCAGTACTTC
NA	TRBV5-1	TRBJ2-7	NA	CASSLTSSYEQYF	TGCGCCAGCAGCTTGACGAGCTCCTACGAGCAGTACTTC
NA	TRBV20-1	TRBJ2-7	NA	CSARDWVEQYF	TGCAGTGCTAGAGATTGGGTTGAGCAGTACTTC
few	TRBV7-2	TRBJ2-1	NA	CASSLWENEQFF	TGTGCCAGCAGCTTATGGGAAAATGAGCAGTTCTTC
NA	TRBV4-1	TRBJ2-7	NA	CASSPRRFSYEQYF	TGCGCCAGCAGCCCCCGACGGTTCTCCTACGAGCAGTACTTC
few	TRBV14	TRBJ2-1	NA	CASSPWESRYNEQFF	TGTGCCAGCAGCCCCTGGGAGAGTAGGTACAATGAGCAGTTCTTC
NA	TRBV11-3	TRBJ2-7	NA	CASSLTHSYEQYF	TGTGCCAGCAGCTTGACTCACTCCTACGAGCAGTACTTC
NA	TRBV9	TRBJ1-5	NA	CASSVGQGHNQPQHF	TGTGCCAGCAGCGTAGGGCAGGGGCACAATCAGCCCCAGCATTTT
NA	TRBV10-3	TRBJ2-3	NA	CAISVGPLSTDTQYF	TGTGCCATCAGTGTGGGCCCCTTAAGCACAGATACGCAGTATTTT
NA	TRBV14	TRBJ2-6	NA	CASSQGGNGANVLTF	TGTGCCAGCAGCCAGGGGGGAAACGGGGCCAACGTCCTGACTTTC
NA	TRBV9	TRBJ2-1	NA	CASSVDGADYNEQFF	TGTGCCAGCAGCGTTGACGGGGCTGACTACAATGAGCAGTTCTTC
NA	TRBV20-1	TRBJ2-7	NA	CSATSRDEQYF	TGCAGTGCCACGAGTAGGGACGAGCAGTACTTC
few	TRBV7-2	TRBJ1-2	NA	CASSSGSNYGYTF	TGTGCCAGCAGCTCTGGATCTAACTATGGCTACACCTTC
NA	TRBV30	TRBJ2-3	NA	CAWSVTLSSRSTDTQYF	TGTGCCTGGAGTGTCACACTGAGCTCGAGGAGCACAGATACGCAGTATTTT
few	TRBV28	TRBJ1-2	NA	CASSLGLYGYTF	TGTGCCAGCAGCTTGGGCCTATATGGCTACACCTTC
few	TRBV28	TRBJ2-1	TRBD2	CASRPWTSGGSYNEQFF	TGTGCCAGCAGACCCTGGACTAGCGGGGGGTCCTACAATGAGCAGTTCTTC
few	TRBV5-1	TRBJ2-1	NA	CASSLEGGYNYNEQFF	TGCGCCAGCAGCTTGGAAGGGGGTTATAACTACAATGAGCAGTTCTTC
NA	TRBV28	TRBJ2-2	NA	CASSLWQRNTGELFF	TGTGCCAGCAGTTTATGGCAGAGAAACACCGGGGAGCTGTTTTTT
few	TRBV4-3	TRBJ2-1	TRBD2	CASSQDPYGGNEQFF	TGCGCCAGCAGCCAAGATCCTTACGGGGGGAATGAGCAGTTCTTC
NA	TRBV29-1	TRBJ1-4	TRBD1	CSAGQGANEKLFF	TGCAGCGCCGGACAGGGGGCTAATGAAAAACTGTTTTTT
few	TRBV7-2	TRBJ1-3	NA	CASSLSGGSGNTIYF	TGTGCCAGCAGCTTATCGGGGGGGTCTGGAAACACCATATATTTT
NA	TRBV30	TRBJ1-2	TRBD1	CAWSVNRGFYGYTF	TGTGCCTGGAGTGTTAACAGGGGTTTCTATGGCTACACCTTC
NA	TRBV5-1	TRBJ2-1	NA	CASSLKTRSRRNEQFF	TGCGCCAGCAGCTTGAAGACCCGAAGCCGCAGGAATGAGCAGTTCTTC
NA	TRBV9	TRBJ2-7	NA	CASSPQTGVPYEQYF	TGTGCCAGCAGCCCCCAGACTGGGGTGCCCTACGAGCAGTACTTC
few	TRBV29-1	TRBJ2-1	TRBD1	CSGGQVLNEQFF	TGCAGCGGTGGACAGGTTCTGAATGAGCAGTTCTTC